These T cell receptor beta chains were read from a single sample in a study of CD8 T cells in ankylosing spondylitis. Each CDR3 protein is one row after TCRdb ran MiXCR on the 5' RACE reads. The sample includes about 150,000 distinct CDR3 sequences, around two fifths seen only once; the top ten take nearly 15%. What was sequenced was synovial fluid, either unsorted or a sorted T cell fraction (not recorded which). These TCRs come from a male donor with ankylosing spondylitis. The CDR3 runs from the conserved cysteine through the conserved F or W. D genes are given only for firm matches. Clone size is given for some rows only: seen once, a few or many times, or a class if the clone is expanded.

j_gene	v_gene	d_gene	abundance	len	CDR3nt	CDR3aa
TRBJ2-1	TRBV4-2	NA	few	15	TGTGCCAGCAGCCAGGGGAGTGGGGTCTACAATGAGCAGTTCTTC	CASSQGSGVYNEQFF
TRBJ2-7	TRBV10-3	NA	NA	15	TGTGCCATCAGTTCGGTCTATGATAGGGACTACGAGCAGTACTTC	CAISSVYDRDYEQYF
TRBJ2-1	TRBV4-1	NA	NA	14	TGCGCCAGCAGCCAAGATCACTCAGCGGATCCAATCTTCTTC	CASSQDHSADPIFF
TRBJ1-1	TRBV5-4	NA	NA	16	TGTGCCAGCAGCCTGGAATGGGACACGGCTTTCACTGAAGCTTTCTTT	CASSLEWDTAFTEAFF
TRBJ2-2	TRBV4-1	TRBD1	many	18	TGCGCCAGCAGCCAAGGACAGGGTCCACACTCGAACACCGGGGAGCTGTTTTTT	CASSQGQGPHSNTGELFF
TRBJ2-7	TRBV28	NA	NA	16	TGTGCCAGCACCCCCCGATGGCCTCTCGGCTCCTACGAGCAGTACTTC	CASTPRWPLGSYEQYF
TRBJ2-7	TRBV20-1	NA	NA	13	TGCAGTGCTAGAGTAGCAGACTCCTACGAGCAGTACTTC	CSARVADSYEQYF
TRBJ1-2	TRBV11-1	NA	NA	15	TGTGCCAGCAGCTTAGGAGGCACCCTACCCTATGGCTACACCTTC	CASSLGGTLPYGYTF
TRBJ2-5	TRBV3-1	NA	NA	14	TGTGCCAGCAGCACCACCACGCTGGGAGAGACCCAGTACTTC	CASSTTTLGETQYF
TRBJ2-4	TRBV4-1	TRBD2	NA	21	TGCGCCAGCAGCCAACCCTGGACTAGCGGGAGTGTGTCCCCAGCCAAAAACATTCAGTACTTC	CASSQPWTSGSVSPAKNIQYF
TRBJ1-1	TRBV4-1	NA	NA	15	TGCGCCAGCAGCCAAGTGTTCCCGGGCCACACTGAAGCTTTCTTT	CASSQVFPGHTEAFF
TRBJ2-7	TRBV15	NA	NA	15	TGTGCCACCAGCAGAGAATGGGCGGACTCCTACGAGCAGTACTTC	CATSREWADSYEQYF
TRBJ1-1	TRBV29-1	NA	NA	15	TGCAGCGCCATTGACCCGGGGCGGATGAACACTGAAGCTTTCTTT	CSAIDPGRMNTEAFF
TRBJ2-7	TRBV5-1	NA	NA	16	TGCGCCAGCAGCTTGGAACCAGGGCCTTTTTTCTACGAGCAGTACTTC	CASSLEPGPFFYEQYF
TRBJ1-6	TRBV6-5	NA	NA	15	TGTGCCAGCAGTTCGGCATGGGGAAATAATTCACCCCTCCACTTT	CASSSAWGNNSPLHF
TRBJ1-1	TRBV12-3/TRBV12-4	NA	NA	14	TGTGCCAGCAGTTATTGGACCTCGAACACTGAAGCTTTCTTT	CASSYWTSNTEAFF
TRBJ1-4	TRBV6-1	NA	few	13	TGTGCCACCATGGGGGGGGATAATGAAAAACTGTTTTTT	CATMGGDNEKLFF
TRBJ2-1	TRBV7-8	TRBD1	NA	18	TGTGCCAGCAGCTTAGCGGCAGGGGGCCCGTTGTCCTACAATGAGCAGTTCTTC	CASSLAAGGPLSYNEQFF
TRBJ2-7	TRBV7-2	TRBD2	NA	15	TGTGCCAGCAGCCCCATACTAGCGGAGACCTACGAGCAGTACTTC	CASSPILAETYEQYF
TRBJ1-2	TRBV3-1	TRBD1	NA	18	TGTGCCAGCAGCCAAGTGTTGGACAGGAGGTATCTCGACTATGGCTACACCTTC	CASSQVLDRRYLDYGYTF
TRBJ2-7	TRBV28	NA	NA	13	TGTGCCAGCAGTTTCAACAGGGCGTACGAGCAGTACTTC	CASSFNRAYEQYF
TRBJ2-7	TRBV28	NA	few	20	TGTGCCAGCAGTTTCCCAGTTACCGCGGGGCCTACGAGGGACTCCTACGAGCAGTACTTC	CASSFPVTAGPTRDSYEQYF
TRBJ2-3	TRBV28	NA	NA	23	TGTGCCAGCAGTTTAGAGGTCCGGGACTTACGTGGTGTAGCCCTAGCCCGCACAGATACGCAGTATTTT	CASSLEVRDLRGVALARTDTQYF
TRBJ1-5	TRBV5-5	TRBD1	NA	15	TGTGCCAGCAGTCCGGACAGGGGAGTGGATCAGCCCCAGCATTTT	CASSPDRGVDQPQHF
TRBJ2-3	TRBV28	NA	few	10	TGTGCCAGCAGTTGGGATACGCAGTATTTT	CASSWDTQYF
TRBJ2-2	TRBV19	NA	NA	15	TGTGCCAGTAGTACCGTTCCCGCCCCGCGCGGGGAGCTGTTTTTT	CASSTVPAPRGELFF
TRBJ2-7	TRBV28	TRBD1	NA	17	TGTGCCAGCAGTCCCCTCTGGGGACAGTCCCGCTACTACGAGCAGTACTTC	CASSPLWGQSRYYEQYF
TRBJ1-5	TRBV10-3	NA	many	19	TGTGCCATCAGTGAGTCGGGTCTACGCAGGGGAATGAGCAATCAGCCCCAGCATTTT	CAISESGLRRGMSNQPQHF
TRBJ2-4	TRBV7-9	TRBD1	NA	15	TGTGCCAGCAGCTTAAGGGGGCCGGGCAAAAACATTCAGTACTTC	CASSLRGPGKNIQYF